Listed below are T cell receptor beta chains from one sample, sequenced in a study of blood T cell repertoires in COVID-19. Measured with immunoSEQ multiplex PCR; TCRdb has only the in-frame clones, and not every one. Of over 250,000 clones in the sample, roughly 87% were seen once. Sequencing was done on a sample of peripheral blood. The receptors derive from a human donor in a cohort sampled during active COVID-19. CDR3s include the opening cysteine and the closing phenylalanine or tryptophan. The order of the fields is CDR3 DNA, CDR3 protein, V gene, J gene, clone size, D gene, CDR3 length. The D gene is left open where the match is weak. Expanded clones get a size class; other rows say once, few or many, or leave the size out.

DNA: TGTGCCAGTAAACAAGGAGGCTCCTACAATGAGCAGTTCTTC
CDR3: CASKQGGSYNEQFF
V: TRBV28
J: TRBJ2-1
size: few
D: NA
length: 14

DNA: TGTGCCACCCTCCGCGGGGACAGCTCCTACAATGAGCAGTTCTTC
CDR3: CATLRGDSSYNEQFF
V: TRBV6-5
J: TRBJ2-1
size: NA
D: NA
length: 15

DNA: TGTGCCAGCAGGGCCCGGGTGGATAATCAGCCCCAGCATTTT
CDR3: CASRARVDNQPQHF
V: TRBV5-6
J: TRBJ1-5
size: NA
D: NA
length: 14

DNA: TGTGCCAGCAGCCGGGGACAGGGCGTAGGAGGCTACACCTTC
CDR3: CASSRGQGVGGYTF
V: TRBV7-2
J: TRBJ1-2
size: NA
D: TRBD1
length: 14

DNA: TGCGCCAGCAGCCAAGGGGTGAGGGGAAACACCATATATTTT
CDR3: CASSQGVRGNTIYF
V: TRBV4-3
J: TRBJ1-3
size: NA
D: NA
length: 14

DNA: TGTGCCAGCAGTCCCTGGACTAGCCTGGAGACCCAGTACTTC
CDR3: CASSPWTSLETQYF
V: TRBV28
J: TRBJ2-5
size: NA
D: TRBD2
length: 14

DNA: TGTGCCAGCAGCTCCTACCTTCGAGAGCAGTACTTC
CDR3: CASSSYLREQYF
V: TRBV7-2
J: TRBJ2-7
size: NA
D: NA
length: 12

DNA: TGTGCCAGCAGCCCGACAGGGACGGGCACTGAAGCTTTCTTT
CDR3: CASSPTGTGTEAFF
V: TRBV5-8
J: TRBJ1-1
size: NA
D: TRBD1
length: 14

DNA: TGCGCCAGCAGCCCGACGGAGGGGAGCACTGAAGCTTTCTTT
CDR3: CASSPTEGSTEAFF
V: TRBV5-1
J: TRBJ1-1
size: NA
D: NA
length: 14

DNA: TGTGCCATCAGCCAGTCCTACGAGCAGTACTTC
CDR3: CAISQSYEQYF
V: TRBV10-3
J: TRBJ2-7
size: NA
D: NA
length: 11

DNA: TGTGCCAGCAGCCTAACAGGTCATCTTGAACTGGATGAGCAGTTCTTC
CDR3: CASSLTGHLELDEQFF
V: TRBV14
J: TRBJ2-1
size: NA
D: NA
length: 16

DNA: TGCGCCAGCAGTGAGAAGAGGACAGGGTTATTCGAGCAGTACTTC
CDR3: CASSEKRTGLFEQYF
V: TRBV10-1
J: TRBJ2-7
size: NA
D: TRBD1
length: 15

DNA: TGTGCCAGCAGCTTCACAGTTGAAACTGAAGCTTTCTTT
CDR3: CASSFTVETEAFF
V: TRBV7-9
J: TRBJ1-1
size: few
D: NA
length: 13

DNA: TGTGCCAGCAGCTTAGCACTAGCGGACTCCTACGAGCAGTACTTC
CDR3: CASSLALADSYEQYF
V: TRBV7-9
J: TRBJ2-7
size: NA
D: TRBD2
length: 15

DNA: TGTGCCAGTATAGACCTGGCGGGCAATCAGCCCCAGCATTTT
CDR3: CASIDLAGNQPQHF
V: TRBV19
J: TRBJ1-5
size: NA
D: NA
length: 14

DNA: TGTGCCAGCCGAAGGATCGGGACTAACCTAAACTACGAGCAGTACTTC
CDR3: CASRRIGTNLNYEQYF
V: TRBV27
J: TRBJ2-7
size: NA
D: TRBD2
length: 16

DNA: TGTGCCATTCGCCCAGGGGGCGTCGACACCGGGGAGCTGTTTTTT
CDR3: CAIRPGGVDTGELFF
V: TRBV6-5
J: TRBJ2-2
size: NA
D: TRBD1
length: 15

DNA: TGTGCCAGCAGTCTCTCTGGGGCCAACGTCCTGACTTTC
CDR3: CASSLSGANVLTF
V: TRBV12-3/TRBV12-4
J: TRBJ2-6
size: NA
D: NA
length: 13

DNA: TGTGCCAGTAGGGCGGCGGGGGGCAACACCGGGGAGCTGTTTTTT
CDR3: CASRAAGGNTGELFF
V: TRBV19
J: TRBJ2-2
size: NA
D: TRBD2
length: 15

DNA: TGTGCCAGCAGCTCTTCTTCCTACACAGATACGCAGTATTTT
CDR3: CASSSSSYTDTQYF
V: TRBV5-4
J: TRBJ2-3
size: NA
D: NA
length: 14

DNA: TGTGCCAGCAGCCTCCGGGACAGCAACACCGGGGAGCTGTTTTTT
CDR3: CASSLRDSNTGELFF
V: TRBV5-5
J: TRBJ2-2
size: NA
D: TRBD1
length: 15

DNA: TGTGCCAGTCGAAGGAGCTCTGGAAACACCATATATTTT
CDR3: CASRRSSGNTIYF
V: TRBV6-5
J: TRBJ1-3
size: NA
D: NA
length: 13

DNA: TGTGCCAGCAGCTTGATAGTCACCCTTTCCGAGCAGTACTTC
CDR3: CASSLIVTLSEQYF
V: TRBV11-2
J: TRBJ2-7
size: NA
D: NA
length: 14

DNA: TGTGCCAGCTCACCACCAGGTTCGGGATACAATGAGCAGTTCTTC
CDR3: CASSPPGSGYNEQFF
V: TRBV18
J: TRBJ2-1
size: NA
D: NA
length: 15

DNA: TGTGCCAGCAGCCTAACAGGGATAAGGCCCTACGAGCAGTACTTC
CDR3: CASSLTGIRPYEQYF
V: TRBV6-5
J: TRBJ2-7
size: NA
D: NA
length: 15

DNA: TGTGCCAGCAGCTTGGCGGGAGGGTCCTTCACAGATACGCAGTATTTT
CDR3: CASSLAGGSFTDTQYF
V: TRBV5-4
J: TRBJ2-3
size: NA
D: TRBD2
length: 16

DNA: TGTGCCAGCAGCCCCACGGGAGGGTCGTACAATGAGCAGTTCTTC
CDR3: CASSPTGGSYNEQFF
V: TRBV7-9
J: TRBJ2-1
size: NA
D: TRBD2
length: 15